This TCR beta chain comes out of a study of blood T cell repertoires in COVID-19. The wider study: Acute and convalescent COVID-19 specimens originated in the United States, Italy and Spain. Sources were T cells, B-cell-depleted T cells, or PBMCs; the material itself was cDNA or gDNA.

The CDR3 spans 12 residues. V lost 6 bases, J lost 8 bases, and 11 bases lay in between. Germline assignment: CDR1 MNHEY and CDR2 SMNVEV (reference sequence). As handled by the study authors: Amplification from reference gene primers served as the basis for estimated nucleated cell counts. Assay: immunoSEQ multiplex PCR; the TCRdb copy retains only in-frame clones and omits some. D and trimming come from the DNA, and the V and J calls and clone size come from that table. The sample includes about 74,000 clones, roughly 86% of them seen just once. Material: peripheral blood. The chain uses TRBV27 and TRBJ2-1, with TRBD2 as a possible D gene (5 bases). The sequence derives from a man aged 65 to 85 with acute or convalescent COVID-19. CDR3 DNA: TGTGCCAGCAGGCGCGGGTGGCATGAGCAGTTCTTC. Translation gives CASRRGWHEQFF.